These 10 T cell receptor beta chains were all obtained from the same sample, sequenced in a study of regulatory T cells in long-lasting Graves disease. Time point in this sample: newly diagnosed GD, antithyroid drugs for less than 3 months. Making the TCR library involved RNA that had been extracted from PBMCs. With iRepertoire HTBI primers and Arm-PCR of CDR3 regions, TCR beta libraries were built. TCRdb fed the multiplex PCR reads into MiXCR, producing one record per CDR3 protein. Among about 320,000 distinct CDR3 sequences listed, 15% to 20% were seen once. Sequenced here: peripheral blood mononuclear cells (PBMCs), sampled at new diagnosis, from a patient treated with antithyroid drugs. All receptors derive from a female donor with Graves disease.

The rearrangement uses TRBV28 and TRBJ2-7, with 8 bases matching TRBD2. Germline CDR1 is MDHEN and CDR2 is SYDVKM. This CDR3 has 16 residues. With 4 bases clipped from V and 3 bases from J, the junction kept 11 bases outside the gene matches. The CDR3 DNA reads as TGTGCCAGCAGTTATAATCTAGCGGGCTTGGACTACGAGCAGTACTTC. It codes for CASSYNLAGLDYEQYF.

This clonotype has at least ten counts. V is TRBV3-1 and J is TRBJ2-7; the D gene is possibly TRBD1 (6 bases). The germline V and J ends were trimmed by 0 bases and 4 bases, with 16 bases remaining between them. The V gene's germline CDR1 is LGHDT and CDR2 YNNKEL (reference sequence). The CDR3 is 16 residues long. This CDR3 reads CASSQDLWNREYEQYF. In DNA form, the CDR3 reads TGTGCCAGCAGCCAAGATCTTTGGAACAGGGAATACGAGCAGTACTTC.

To note about this clonotype: A much larger clone is a single base away; this may be a read error. This chain joins TRBV12-3 or TRBV12-4 and TRBJ2-1, with 12 bases aligning to TRBD1. The CDR3 is 15 amino acids. V lost 5 bases, J lost 9 bases, and 8 bases stayed unmatched. The CDR3: CASSTRDRGLSEQFF. CDR3 bases: TGTGCCAGCAGTACCCGGGACAGGGGGCTCAGTGAGCAGTTCTTC.

As for this clonotype: A much larger clone is a single base away; this may be a read error. V and J are TRBV5-1 and TRBJ2-2; a possible D gene is TRBD2 (6 bases). Germline CDR1 SGHRS, CDR2 YFSETQ. V was shortened by 4 bases and J by 6 bases, with 13 bases between the two germline ends. The CDR3 totals 14 residues. CDR3 coding DNA: TGCGCCAGCAGCGCCGGGACTCCCTCCGGGGAGCTGTTTTTT. Amino acids: CASSAGTPSGELFF.

This clonotype was recorded many times. The chain links TRBV12-5 to TRBJ2-3; no reliable D call. Germline lookup yields CDR1 LGHNT and CDR2 FRNRAP. The V end was cut by 1 base, the J end by 1 base, with 9 bases between. The CDR3 extends over 15 amino acids. The CDR3 here is CASGLGRGGTDTQYF. CDR3 coding DNA: TGTGCTAGTGGTTTGGGGCGCGGTGGCACAGATACGCAGTATTTT.

This clonotype was detected ten times or more. The chain links TRBV28 to TRBJ2-7, with D possibly matching TRBD1 (5 bases). The CDR3 is 15 amino acids. Germline V gene data show CDR1 as MDHEN and CDR2 as SYDVKM. V lost 4 bases and J 1 base, leaving 14 bases between the germline ends. The CDR3 region has the DNA TGTGCCAGCAGTTCCGGCATACAGGATTCCTACGAGCAGTACTTC. It is translated as CASSSGIQDSYEQYF.

This clonotype was picked up many times. The chain joins TRBV7-9 to TRBJ2-5, with 10 bases aligning to TRBD1. The CDR3 runs to 19 residues. J lost 5 bases, V lost 5 bases, and 20 bases had no gene match. In germline, CDR1 is SEHNR, CDR2 FQNEAQ (reference sequence). CDR3 protein: CASSPFPKLTGGAMETQYF. In nucleotides, the CDR3 is TGTGCCAGCAGCCCATTCCCGAAACTGACAGGGGGCGCGATGGAGACCCAGTACTTC. The full variable domain, its missing parts supplied by reference TRBV7-9 and TRBJ2-5, is DTGVSQNPRHKITKRGQNVTFRCDPISEHNRLYWYRQTLGQGPEFLTYFQNEAQLEKSRLLSDRFSAERPKGSFSTLEIQRTEQGDSAMYLCASSPFPKLTGGAMETQYFGPGTRLLVL.

This clonotype was counted many times. This sequence joins TRBV5-1 and TRBJ2-2; D possibly corresponds to TRBD2 (5 bases). CDR3 length: 13 amino acids. Trimming took 4 bases from V and 4 from J, leaving 8 bases between them. CDR1 SGHRS and CDR2 YFSETQ come from the germline V gene. CDR3 sequence reads: CASSEGRTGELFF. The DNA for the CDR3 is TGCGCCAGCAGCGAGGGTCGCACCGGGGAGCTGTTTTTT.

This clonotype showed up many times. This chain joins TRBV27 and TRBJ2-1, with 9 bases matching TRBD1. Germline-derived CDR1 and CDR2 are MNHEY and SMNVEV (reference sequence). This CDR3 is 15 amino acids long. V trimming: 5 bases; J trimming: 7 bases; junction bases outside the gene matches: 9. In DNA, the CDR3 is TGTGCCAGCAGTGGATGGGACAGGGTGGGGAATGAGCAGTTCTTC. Amino acid sequence: CASSGWDRVGNEQFF.

The table lists this clonotype with a few counts. The chain links TRBV28 to TRBJ1-1; possible D gene TRBD1, 5 bases. This CDR3 is 14 amino acids long. Germline CDR1 and CDR2: MDHEN and SYDVKM. Trimming took off 8 bases at V and 4 bases at J, with 17 bases between the two ends. DNA for the CDR3: TGTGCCAGCCGCCGGGGGGTAGCGAGCACTGAAGCTTTCTTT. Amino acid sequence: CASRRGVASTEAFF.